These 32 T cell receptor beta chains were sequenced from one sample in a study of blood T cell repertoires in COVID-19. Generated by immunoSEQ multiplex PCR, the TCRdb table keeps only in-frame clones and is missing some. The table shows about 140,000 clones, with around nine tenths occurring only once. The material sequenced was peripheral blood. These receptor sequences come from a man aged 50 to 59 with active or convalescent COVID-19.

The V and J genes are TRBV3-1 (or the pseudogene TRBV3-2) and TRBJ2-4; TRBD2 might be the D (6 bases). The V end lost 3 bases, the J end lost 1 base, and 10 bases lay between the germline ends. The germline gives CDR1 LGHDT, CDR2 YNNKEL (reference sequence). The CDR3 loop spans 15 amino acids. CDR3 loop: CASSHGGIAKNIQYF. In nucleotides, the CDR3 is TGTGCCAGCAGCCACGGCGGGATTGCCAAAAACATTCAGTACTTC.

The CDR3 DNA reads TGTGCCAGCAGGGAGACAGGGACAAATGAAAAACTGTTTTTT. Its translation: CASRETGTNEKLFF. The rearrangement uses TRBV2 and TRBJ1-4, with 7 bases lining up with TRBD1. Germline trimming cut 6 bases from V and 5 bases from J; bases unmatched to any gene: 6. CDR3 size: 14 residues. The V gene's germline CDR1 is SNHLY and CDR2 FYNNEI.

The V and J genes are TRBV4-3 and TRBJ1-1; a possible D gene is TRBD1 (6 bases). The CDR3 consists of 17 residues. The V end was cut by 0 bases, the J end by 1 base, with 15 bases between. In germline, CDR1 is LGHNA, CDR2 YSLEER. The CDR3 nucleotides are TGCGCCAGCAGCCAAGATTTCCAGGGGATCTGGAACACTGAAGCTTTCTTT. It is translated as CASSQDFQGIWNTEAFF.

The J gene is TRBJ1-6, the V gene TRBV28; TRBD1 agrees at 8 bases. The CDR3 is made up of 16 amino acids. Germline CDR1 and CDR2: MDHEN and SYDVKM. V lost 5 bases and J lost 1; bases outside the gene matches: 4. In DNA, the CDR3 is TGTGCCAGCAGTCAGGGGGCTGGGTCCTATAATTCACCCCTCCACTTT. This codes for CASSQGAGSYNSPLHF.

V usage is TRBV2 and J usage is TRBJ1-2, with TRBD1 matching 8 bases. CDR1 is SNHLY and CDR2 is FYNNEI in the germline V gene. Losses at the gene ends were 6 bases for V and 8 bases for J; bases not matched to a gene: 14. The CDR3 is made up of 15 amino acids. The CDR3 nucleotides are TGTGCCAGCAGCAAGGGGGGTTGGACAGGGAACGGCTACACCTTC. As protein: CASSKGGWTGNGYTF.

The chain combines TRBV28 with TRBJ1-4; D is unresolved. Germline V lookup: CDR1 MDHEN, CDR2 SYDVKM. V lost 3 bases to trimming and J lost 10 bases, with 15 bases between them. The CDR3 covers 14 residues. The CDR3 region is CASSLDRRRGKLFF. Written as DNA, the CDR3 is TGTGCCAGCAGTTTGGATAGGCGTCGGGGAAAACTGTTTTTT.

The rearrangement links TRBV3-1 (or the pseudogene TRBV3-2) to TRBJ1-1, with a possible D match to TRBD1 (5 bases). Between the trimmed V and J ends, which lost 0 bases and 3 bases, there was a span of 11 bases. Germline V gene lookup returns CDR1 LGHDT and CDR2 YNNKEL (reference sequence). The CDR3 has 15 residues. The CDR3 coding sequence is TGTGCCAGCAGCCAAGATAGAGCAGGGTACACTGAAGCTTTCTTT. Translating gives CASSQDRAGYTEAFF.

The genes are TRBV5-6 and TRBJ1-4, with D maybe TRBD1 (5 bases). Deletions cut 3 bases from V and 0 bases from J, with 12 bases between. CDR3 size: 16 residues. Germline V gives CDR1 SGHDT, CDR2 YYEEEE. Here the CDR3 reads CASSSGHLATNEKLFF. CDR3 coding DNA: TGTGCCAGCAGCTCTGGACACCTTGCAACTAATGAAAAACTGTTTTTT.

This clone was observed a handful of times. The chain uses TRBV7-9 and TRBJ1-1, with TRBD1 matching over 7 bases. The V gene's germline CDR1 is SEHNR and CDR2 FQNEAQ (reference sequence). The CDR3 is made up of 14 amino acids. Trimming at V came to 3 bases and at J to 4 bases, leaving 5 bases not matched to a gene. CDR3 protein: CASSFDAGGTEAFF. CDR3 sequence (DNA): TGTGCCAGCAGCTTCGATGCAGGGGGCACTGAAGCTTTCTTT.

The chain employs TRBV11-3 and TRBJ2-2; 7 positions agree with TRBD2. The germline gives CDR1 SGHNT, CDR2 YENEEA. V was clipped by 3 bases and J by 7 bases; unmatched bases: 8. The CDR3 is 15 residues long. CDR3 protein: CASSFGQGGSGELFF. CDR3 sequence (DNA): TGTGCCAGCAGCTTCGGGCAGGGCGGGAGCGGGGAGCTGTTTTTT.

The rearrangement joins TRBV18 to TRBJ2-2, with a weak D call TRBD1 (6 bases). The CDR3 runs to 14 residues. Germline CDR1 KGHSH, CDR2 LQKENI. With 3 bases removed from V and 6 bases from J, the gap between germline ends came to 11 bases. The CDR3 region is CASSPLGAAGELFF. The DNA for the CDR3 is TGTGCCAGCTCACCGTTGGGGGCGGCCGGGGAGCTGTTTTTT. The complete variable domain, with remaining parts taken from reference TRBV18 and TRBJ2-2, reads NAGVMQNPRHLVRRRGQEARLRCSPMKGHSHVYWYRQLPEEGLKFMVYLQKENIIDESGMPKERFSAEFPKEGPSILRIQQVVRGDSAAYFCASSPLGAAGELFFGEGSRLTVL.

J is TRBJ2-7 and V is TRBV11-3; tentatively, D is TRBD2 (6 bases). Germline assignment: CDR1 SGHNT and CDR2 YENEEA. CDR3 length: 15 amino acids. V lost 2 bases to trimming and J lost 4 bases, with 15 bases between them. The CDR3 spells CASSLSSSGRYEQYF. CDR3 nucleotides: TGTGCCAGCAGCTTATCTTCCAGCGGGCGGTACGAGCAGTACTTC.

The gene calls are TRBV6-5 and TRBJ1-6, with 9 bases that match TRBD1. V dropped 6 bases and J dropped 6; count of bases not matched to a gene: 3. The CDR3 contains 14 residues. Germline CDR1 MNHEY, CDR2 SVGAGI. The CDR3 DNA reads as TGTGCCAGCAGAGACAGGGGGAGTAATTCACCCCTCCACTTT. Translated, it gives CASRDRGSNSPLHF.

This sequence joins TRBV4-3 and TRBJ2-6; TRBD1 matches 7 bases. Trimming took 4 bases from V and 1 from J; bases not matched to a gene: 1. The CDR3 covers 15 residues. CDR1 and CDR2 from the germline V gene are LGHNA and YSLEER. The CDR3 is CASSPGGSGANVLTF. The DNA of the CDR3 is TGCGCCAGCAGCCCAGGGGGTTCTGGGGCCAACGTCCTGACTTTC.

The rearrangement links TRBV19 to TRBJ2-2; TRBD1 is a possible D gene (5 bases). V was clipped by 7 bases and J by 1 base, with 7 bases between them. This CDR3 region has 13 residues. Per the germline V gene, CDR1 is LNHDA and CDR2 is SQIVND (reference sequence). CDR3 loop: CASTRVNTGELFF. CDR3 bases: TGTGCCAGTACCAGGGTGAACACCGGGGAGCTGTTTTTT.

The V and J genes are TRBV29-1 and TRBJ2-1, with 10 positions matching TRBD2. Looked up from germline, CDR1 is SQVTM and CDR2 is ANQGSEA. This CDR3 contains 17 residues. With 5 bases clipped from V and 7 bases from J, the junction kept 17 bases outside the gene matches. The CDR3 DNA reads as TGCAGCGTTCCCACAGGGTTCAGCGGGAGGGCCTGGAATGAGCAGTTCTTC. It yields the protein CSVPTGFSGRAWNEQFF.

V gene TRBV7-3 combines with J gene TRBJ2-7; 8 bases align to TRBD1. Trimming took 5 bases from V and 6 from J; bases not matched to a gene: 9. Germline CDR1 and CDR2: SGHTA and FQGTGA. This CDR3 has 14 residues. CDR3 in DNA: TGTGCCAGCAGCCCGCAGGGACAGGTTGGCGAGCAGTACTTC. Translated, it gives CASSPQGQVGEQYF.

The rearrangement links TRBV3-1 (or the pseudogene TRBV3-2) to TRBJ2-3; TRBD2 matches at 10 bases. This CDR3 is built from 17 residues. V was clipped by 0 bases and J by 6 bases; unmatched bases: 9. Germline CDR1 reads LGHDT; CDR2 reads YNNKEL (reference sequence). This chain's CDR3 is CASSQEVSGRARDTQYF. The CDR3, as DNA: TGTGCCAGCAGCCAAGAGGTGAGCGGGAGGGCCAGGGATACGCAGTATTTT.

The V and J genes are TRBV5-1 and TRBJ1-4; maybe TRBD1 (5 bases). The CDR3 is 14 amino acids. Between the trimmed V and J ends, which lost 2 bases and 3 bases, there was a span of 8 bases. Germline CDR1 reads SGHRS; CDR2 reads YFSETQ. The CDR3 region is CASSFGGSNEKLFF. CDR3 nucleotide sequence: TGCGCCAGCAGCTTCGGGGGATCTAATGAAAAACTGTTTTTT.

The chain carries TRBV28 and TRBJ2-2, with TRBD1 identical over 10 bases. CDR3 length equals 17 residues. Per the germline V gene, CDR1 is MDHEN and CDR2 is SYDVKM. V lost 3 bases and J lost 5; bases outside the gene matches: 9. The DNA of the CDR3 is TGTGCCAGCAGTTTGGCAGGGACAGGGGTCGGGACCGGGGAGCTGTTTTTT. Encoded protein: CASSLAGTGVGTGELFF.

The J gene is TRBJ1-5, the V gene TRBV2; maybe TRBD1 (6 bases). The CDR3 covers 14 residues. The V end was cut by 5 bases, the J end by 2 bases, with 10 bases between. The V gene's germline CDR1 is SNHLY and CDR2 FYNNEI. The CDR3 loop is CASSQGLGNQPQHF. As DNA, the CDR3 is TGTGCCAGCAGTCAGGGGTTGGGCAATCAGCCCCAGCATTTT.

This chain links TRBV7-2 with TRBJ2-2; 11 nucleotides align to TRBD1. The CDR3 is 18 amino acids. Trimming removed 5 bases from V and 4 bases from J; junction bases left unmatched: 12. In germline, CDR1 is SGHTA, CDR2 FQGNSA. In nucleotides, the CDR3 is TGTGCCAGCAGCGGACAGGGGGCGGCTAGCGGGACCACCGGGGAGCTGTTTTTT. Protein sequence: CASSGQGAASGTTGELFF.

As to this clone: The same CDR3 also results from other DNA sequences found in this sample. The chain combines TRBV3-1 (or the pseudogene TRBV3-2) with TRBJ1-5; TRBD1 agrees at 10 bases. CDR3 size: 16 residues. With 3 bases clipped from V and 2 bases from J, the junction kept 4 bases outside the gene matches. Germline V gene sequence: CDR1 LGHDT, CDR2 YNNKEL (reference sequence). The CDR3 DNA reads TGTGCCAGCAGCCAGGCCGGGACAGGGGGCAATCAGCCCCAGCATTTT. Its translation is CASSQAGTGGNQPQHF.

This clone showed up just a few times. The chain has TRBV12-3 or TRBV12-4 and TRBJ2-2; D is uncertain. V was shortened by 6 bases and J by 4 bases, with 9 bases between the two germline ends. This CDR3 is 13 amino acids long. This CDR3 reads CASRPLGTGELFF. DNA for the CDR3: TGTGCCAGCAGGCCACTTGGCACCGGGGAGCTGTTTTTT.

The chain links TRBV6-5 to TRBJ1-5; no clear D gene. The CDR3 contains 12 residues. With 5 bases removed from V and 4 bases from J, the gap between germline ends came to 6 bases. Germline V lookup: CDR1 MNHEY, CDR2 SVGAGI. In nucleotides, the CDR3 is TGTGCCAGCAGTCATCAGAATCAGCCCCAGCATTTT. Its protein is CASSHQNQPQHF.

DNA for the CDR3: TGTGCCAGCAGTTTCATGCGGAATCAGCCCCAGCATTTT. It codes for CASSFMRNQPQHF. This rearrangement joins TRBV28 to TRBJ1-5; D unresolved. CDR1 MDHEN and CDR2 SYDVKM come from the germline V gene. This CDR3 has 13 amino acids. V lost 3 bases to trimming and J lost 4 bases, with 7 bases between them.

This chain joins TRBV6-5 and TRBJ1-1; 7 bases are a match to TRBD1. This CDR3 has 15 residues. The trim removed 0 bases at V and 5 bases at J, leaving 6 bases unmatched. CDR1 and CDR2 from the germline V gene are MNHEY and SVGAGI. CDR3 in DNA: TGTGCCAGCAGTTACTCCAACAGGGGATTTACTGAAGCTTTCTTT. This gives the protein CASSYSNRGFTEAFF.

The chain combines TRBV27 with TRBJ2-1; TRBD1 aligns across 7 bases. The CDR3 contains 13 residues. Germline CDR1 reads MNHEY; CDR2 reads SMNVEV (reference sequence). V lost 6 bases to trimming and J lost 5 bases; unmatched junction nucleotides: 4. This CDR3 reads CASRNTGDNEQFF. As DNA, the CDR3 is TGTGCCAGCAGGAACACAGGGGACAATGAGCAGTTCTTC.

The V call is TRBV19, the J call TRBJ1-5; tentative D call: TRBD1 (6 bases). V lost 2 bases and J 0 bases, leaving 8 bases between the germline ends. CDR1 and CDR2 from the germline V gene are LNHDA and SQIVND (reference sequence). The CDR3 has 15 residues. DNA of the CDR3: TGTGCCAGTAGTATAAGGGGGTATAGCAATCAGCCCCAGCATTTT. This codes for CASSIRGYSNQPQHF.

The V gene is TRBV6-5, the J gene TRBJ2-7, with D perhaps TRBD1 (5 bases). Trimming took 0 bases from V and 5 from J, leaving 11 bases between them. Germline CDR1 reads MNHEY; CDR2 reads SVGAGI. This CDR3 is built from 14 residues. CDR3 protein: CASSYSRVGHEQYF. The CDR3 region has the DNA TGTGCCAGCAGTTACTCCAGGGTGGGCCACGAGCAGTACTTC.

V is TRBV18 and J is TRBJ2-5; D is possibly TRBD1 (6 bases). The CDR3 has 17 residues. CDR1 is KGHSH, CDR2 LQKENI, per germline. The V gene lost 1 base and the J gene lost 1 base, with 16 bases spanning the gap. The CDR3 bases are TGTGCCAGCTCACCACAAAGGCCCGACAGGCTCCAAGAGACCCAGTACTTC. Its translation: CASSPQRPDRLQETQYF. Combining the CDR3 with reference TRBV18 and TRBJ2-5 gives the whole variable domain NAGVMQNPRHLVRRRGQEARLRCSPMKGHSHVYWYRQLPEEGLKFMVYLQKENIIDESGMPKERFSAEFPKEGPSILRIQQVVRGDSAAYFCASSPQRPDRLQETQYFGPGTRLLVL.

The rearrangement uses TRBV19 and TRBJ2-7; 15 bases are a match to TRBD2. With V trimmed by 5 bases and J by 7 bases, 6 bases remained unmatched. CDR1 and CDR2 (germline): LNHDA, SQIVND (reference sequence). The CDR3 has 15 amino acids. The CDR3 DNA sequence: TGTGCCAGTAGTCCCGGACTAGCGGGAGGGCGGGAGCAGTACTTC. As protein: CASSPGLAGGREQYF.